This TCR beta chain originates from a study of T-cell memory formation after mild COVID-19. MiXCR was run by TCRdb on the 5' RACE reads, yielding one entry per CDR3 protein. Of around 200,000 distinct CDR3 sequences listed, just over 9.5% are singletons. V gave up 1 base and J gave up 2 bases, with 17 bases separating them. This CDR3 contains 17 residues. Germline-derived CDR1 and CDR2 are MGHRA and YSYEKL. V usage is TRBV4-1 and J usage is TRBJ1-1; no definite D call. Specimen: PBMCs or a T cell subset sorted from them (not recorded which). This receptor was identified in a man younger than 35 who had mild COVID-19 (a few samples of this study predate the infection). Cell type and time point are not known. CDR3 in amino acids: CASSQVLFRSANTEAFF. The CDR3 DNA is TGCGCCAGCAGCCAAGTCCTTTTCCGCAGTGCAAACACTGAAGCTTTCTTT.